Below are 8 T cell receptor beta chains sequenced from a single sample in a study of OX40 agonist ivuxolimab in advanced cancers. Profiling relied on immunoSEQ multiplex PCR, and the TCRdb table lists in-frame clones only, not all of them. Of about 32,000 clones in the sample, 80% to 95% were seen once. Sequenced material: CD4+ or CD8+ T cells sorted from blood, taken in a trial of the OX40 agonist ivuxolimab. These receptors were obtained from an adult with an advanced solid tumor such as melanoma, head and neck, liver or kidney cancer.

The rearrangement joins TRBV12-2 to TRBJ1-2; the DNA was not used to check the table's D call, TRBD1. TRBV12-2 is a listed pseudogene. The CDR3 length is 16 residues. The CDR3 DNA is TGTGCAAGTCGCTTAGCCCAAGGGACATCCAACTATGGCTACACCTTC. It encodes CASRLAQGTSNYGYTF.

The chain uses TRBV9 and TRBJ1-6; D is uncertain. CDR1 is SGDLS, CDR2 YYNGEE, per germline. The V and J ends lost 1 base and 0 bases respectively, with 8 bases between them. This CDR3 comprises 16 residues. The CDR3 nucleotides are TGTGCCAGCAGCGTATCCCCGAGCTCCTATAATTCACCCCTCCACTTT. This codes for CASSVSPSSYNSPLHF.

The chain recombines TRBV27 with TRBJ2-1; D not resolved. V shed 2 bases and J shed 3 bases, with 5 bases lying between them. Germline V gene sequence: CDR1 MNHEY, CDR2 SMNVEV (reference sequence). This CDR3 comprises 13 residues. The CDR3 reads CASSLGDYNEQFF. The CDR3 coding sequence is TGTGCCAGCAGTTTAGGTGACTACAATGAGCAGTTCTTC.

This chain connects TRBV7-3 to TRBJ2-7; a possible D gene is TRBD1 (5 bases). CDR3 size: 13 residues. The V and J ends lost 5 bases and 2 bases respectively, with 10 bases between them. Germline CDR1 and CDR2: SGHTA and FQGTGA. As DNA, the CDR3 is TGTGCCAGCAGCACGGACACCGCCTACGAGCAGTACTTC. Encoded protein: CASSTDTAYEQYF.

This sequence joins TRBV9 and TRBJ2-1, with 9 bases fitting TRBD2. The germline gives CDR1 SGDLS, CDR2 YYNGEE. With 3 bases clipped from V and 6 bases from J, the junction kept 10 bases outside the gene matches. The CDR3 has 16 residues. The CDR3 protein is CASSGTGLALFNEQFF. CDR3 nucleotide sequence: TGTGCCAGCAGCGGGACAGGACTAGCGCTCTTCAATGAGCAGTTCTTC. The entire variable domain, with the rest obtained from reference TRBV9 and TRBJ2-1, is as follows: DSGVTQTPKHLITATGQRVTLRCSPRSGDLSVYWYQQSLDQGLQFLIQYYNGEERAKGNILERFSAQQFPDLHSELNLSSLELGDSALYFCASSGTGLALFNEQFFGPGTRLTVL.

V is TRBV29-1 and J is TRBJ2-5; TRBD1 aligns across 7 bases. V gave up 5 bases and J gave up 5 bases; unmatched junction bases: 5. Germline CDR1 and CDR2: SQVTM and ANQGSEA. The CDR3 consists of 12 residues. The CDR3 is CSVKDRWETQYF. CDR3 DNA sequence: TGCAGCGTTAAGGACAGGTGGGAGACCCAGTACTTC.

DNA for the CDR3: TGCGCCAGCAGCCCAGACAGGTCAGACACCATATATTTT. This sequence encodes CASSPDRSDTIYF. V gene TRBV5-1 combines with J gene TRBJ1-3, with D tentatively TRBD1 (6 bases). V was cut by 4 bases and J by 8 bases, with 13 bases left in between. Germline-derived CDR1 and CDR2 are SGHRS and YFSETQ. CDR3 length equals 13 residues.

This chain uses TRBV28 with TRBJ2-5; D is undetermined. V lost 2 bases, J lost 5 bases, and 3 bases lay in between. CDR3 length equals 11 residues. Germline V lookup: CDR1 MDHEN, CDR2 SYDVKM. The CDR3 coding sequence is TGTGCCAGCAGTTTAACCGAGACCCAGTACTTC. Translated, it gives CASSLTETQYF.